The TCR beta chain under discussion was sequenced for a study of blood T cell repertoires in COVID-19. The overall study: The analysed material was cDNA or gDNA that came from T cells, B-cell-depleted T cells, or PBMCs.

The repertoire was sequenced with immunoSEQ multiplex PCR; TCRdb's copy has only in-frame clones and lacks some. The sample holds about 76,000 clones, about 83% seen once. Sequenced: peripheral blood. The clonotype was recovered from a man under 40 with acute or convalescent COVID-19.

The CDR3 DNA follows: TGCGCCAGCAGCCGCGGACTAGCGGGAATGGGTCAAGAGACCCAGTACTTC. The encoded protein is CASSRGLAGMGQETQYF. The chain uses TRBV4-1 and TRBJ2-5; 12 nucleotides align to TRBD2. Germline CDR1 and CDR2: MGHRA and YSYEKL. The CDR3 totals 17 residues. V was clipped by 4 bases and J by 2 bases; unmatched bases: 8.